Listed below are T cell receptor beta chains from one sample, sequenced in a study of vaccination effects on CD4 cells after COVID-19. Some clones are missing from TCRdb's copy, which holds only in-frame ones; the method was immunoSEQ multiplex PCR. The sample contains some 52,000 clones, approximately 75% of which appear only once. These TCRs are of unknown antigen specificity. This sample comprised CD4+ T cells from PBMCs cultured with HCoV-OC43 spike peptides, obtained before COVID-19 vaccination. These receptors were taken from a human donor who received a COVID-19 vaccine. Both conserved end residues are part of each CDR3. A D gene is named only where the DNA matches it firmly. Clone size is not always given. Where it is, it says once, few, many or a class for expanded clones.

v_gene: TRBV10-3
abundance: -
j_gene: TRBJ1-2
d_gene: -
CDR3nt: TGTGCCATCAGTGAGTCTGCAGGGACGATCTATGGCTACACCTTC
CDR3aa: CAISESAGTIYGYTF

v_gene: TRBV5-4
abundance: -
j_gene: TRBJ2-2
d_gene: -
CDR3nt: TGTGCCAGCAGCTTGGGCCTCACCGGGGAGCTGTTTTTT
CDR3aa: CASSLGLTGELFF

v_gene: TRBV29-1
abundance: -
j_gene: TRBJ1-2
d_gene: -
CDR3nt: TGCAGCGTTGAATTCGGAGGGCATGGCTACACCTTC
CDR3aa: CSVEFGGHGYTF

v_gene: TRBV13
abundance: -
j_gene: TRBJ1-6
d_gene: -
CDR3nt: TGTGCCAGCAGCCGGGCGGCACTTCTTAATTCACCCCTCCACTTT
CDR3aa: CASSRAALLNSPLHF

v_gene: TRBV19
abundance: -
j_gene: TRBJ1-5
d_gene: TRBD1
CDR3nt: TGTGCCAGTAGTACAGGGGGGGGGCAGCCCCAGCATTTT
CDR3aa: CASSTGGGQPQHF

v_gene: TRBV6-2/TRBV6-3
abundance: -
j_gene: TRBJ2-5
d_gene: -
CDR3nt: TGTGCCAGCAGTTACCCGGATCCCCAAGAGACCCAGTACTTC
CDR3aa: CASSYPDPQETQYF

v_gene: TRBV9
abundance: -
j_gene: TRBJ2-2
d_gene: -
CDR3nt: TGTGCCAGCAGCGTAGGGAATCGCGACACCGGGGAGCTGTTTTTT
CDR3aa: CASSVGNRDTGELFF

v_gene: TRBV3-1/TRBV3-2
abundance: -
j_gene: TRBJ1-1
d_gene: -
CDR3nt: TGTGCCAGCAGCCCATGGACAAACACTGAAGCTTTCTTT
CDR3aa: CASSPWTNTEAFF

v_gene: TRBV28
abundance: -
j_gene: TRBJ1-4
d_gene: -
CDR3nt: TGTGCCAGCAGTTTAAATAGAGGACAGCCTAATGAAAAACTGTTTTTT
CDR3aa: CASSLNRGQPNEKLFF

v_gene: TRBV19
abundance: -
j_gene: TRBJ1-1
d_gene: -
CDR3nt: TGTGCCAGTAGCATGAACACTGAAGCTTTCTTT
CDR3aa: CASSMNTEAFF

v_gene: TRBV27
abundance: once
j_gene: TRBJ1-5
d_gene: TRBD1
CDR3nt: TGTGCCAGCTCGCGAGGGGGCCTGAGCAATCAGCCCCAGCATTTT
CDR3aa: CASSRGGLSNQPQHF

v_gene: TRBV19
abundance: -
j_gene: TRBJ2-3
d_gene: -
CDR3nt: TGTGCCAGTAGCACGGCGGGGACGCAGTATTTT
CDR3aa: CASSTAGTQYF

v_gene: TRBV2
abundance: -
j_gene: TRBJ1-3
d_gene: TRBD1
CDR3nt: TGTGCCAGGCTCGACAGGGCGAGCTCTGGAAACACCATATATTTT
CDR3aa: CARLDRASSGNTIYF

v_gene: TRBV10-3
abundance: -
j_gene: TRBJ1-2
d_gene: -
CDR3nt: TGTGCCATGTCAGAAACGGAGAACTATGGCTACACCTTC
CDR3aa: CAMSETENYGYTF

v_gene: TRBV6-5
abundance: -
j_gene: TRBJ2-4
d_gene: -
CDR3nt: TGTGCCAGCAGTCCCCTAGATTTAACCAAAAACATTCAGTACTTC
CDR3aa: CASSPLDLTKNIQYF

v_gene: TRBV28
abundance: -
j_gene: TRBJ1-2
d_gene: -
CDR3nt: TGTGCCAGCGGCGTTGAGACTAACTATGGCTACACCTTC
CDR3aa: CASGVETNYGYTF

v_gene: TRBV7-8
abundance: -
j_gene: TRBJ1-5
d_gene: TRBD1
CDR3nt: TGTGCCAGCAGCGTTCAGACAGGGGAGTATCAGCCCCAGCATTTT
CDR3aa: CASSVQTGEYQPQHF

v_gene: TRBV7-2
abundance: -
j_gene: TRBJ2-6
d_gene: -
CDR3nt: TGTGCCAGCAGCTTAAGGCCCTTGAATCCAACCGGGGGGGCCAACGTCCTGACTTTC
CDR3aa: CASSLRPLNPTGGANVLTF

v_gene: TRBV18
abundance: -
j_gene: TRBJ2-6
d_gene: -
CDR3nt: TGTGCCAGCTCACCCTTCGACTCTGGGGCCAACGTCCTGACTTTC
CDR3aa: CASSPFDSGANVLTF

v_gene: TRBV11-1
abundance: -
j_gene: TRBJ2-3
d_gene: TRBD2
CDR3nt: TGTGCCAGCAGCTTTAGAGCGAGCGGGGGGGATACGCAGTATTTT
CDR3aa: CASSFRASGGDTQYF

v_gene: TRBV6-5
abundance: -
j_gene: TRBJ1-5
d_gene: -
CDR3nt: TGTGCCAGCAGTTACGACAGGTCACGTAATCAGCCCCAGCATTTT
CDR3aa: CASSYDRSRNQPQHF

v_gene: TRBV7-3
abundance: few
j_gene: TRBJ2-3
d_gene: -
CDR3nt: TGTGCCAGCAGCTTAACCGTGACTAGCACAGATACGCAGTATTTT
CDR3aa: CASSLTVTSTDTQYF

v_gene: TRBV5-6
abundance: -
j_gene: TRBJ1-4
d_gene: -
CDR3nt: TGTGCCAGCAGCCTCCGAGTGGATAATGAAAAACTGTTTTTT
CDR3aa: CASSLRVDNEKLFF

v_gene: TRBV4-3
abundance: -
j_gene: TRBJ2-5
d_gene: -
CDR3nt: TGCGCCAGCAGCCAAGAGTTCCAAGAGACCCAGTACTTC
CDR3aa: CASSQEFQETQYF

v_gene: TRBV18
abundance: -
j_gene: TRBJ1-1
d_gene: TRBD1
CDR3nt: TGTGCCAGCTCACTGGGAGGGACAGAAAACACTGAAGCTTTCTTT
CDR3aa: CASSLGGTENTEAFF

v_gene: TRBV7-2
abundance: -
j_gene: TRBJ2-1
d_gene: TRBD1
CDR3nt: TGTGCCAGCAGGCTAGGGGGCAACAATGAGCAGTTCTTC
CDR3aa: CASRLGGNNEQFF